This T cell receptor beta chain derives from a study of cytotoxic CD8 clonotypes in ibrutinib-treated CLL. Data came from immunoSEQ multiplex PCR; TCRdb stores just in-frame clones and leaves some out. The sample has about 160,000 clones, about 88% seen once. The CDR3 is 15 residues long. Between the trimmed V and J ends, which lost 1 base and 7 bases, there was a span of 18 bases. The germline CDR1 and CDR2 sequences are SGDLS and YYNGEE. This clone was observed a single time. Its target is unknown. Study-level findings and limits: Baseline clonality, above age-matched healthy donor levels, tracked circulating CD8+ T-cell counts.

The clonotype originates from a human donor with chronic lymphocytic leukemia. Sequencing used PBMCs, obtained at disease progression, from a patient treated with ibrutinib. The chain joins TRBV9 to TRBJ2-7; a weak D match, TRBD2 (6 bases). CDR3 nucleotides: TGTGCCAGCAGCGTATGGCGGGAAGGGTTCAAGGAGCAGTACTTC. It translates to CASSVWREGFKEQYF. The full variable domain, completed using reference TRBV9 and TRBJ2-7, is DSGVTQTPKHLITATGQRVTLRCSPRSGDLSVYWYQQSLDQGLQFLIQYYNGEERAKGNILERFSAQQFPDLHSELNLSSLELGDSALYFCASSVWREGFKEQYFGPGTRLTVT.